A selection of T cell receptor beta chains follows, all from one sample in a study of OX40 agonist ivuxolimab in advanced cancers. The method was immunoSEQ multiplex PCR; TCRdb's version includes in-frame clones alone and lacks a portion of them. The sample includes approximately 70,000 clones, about nine tenths of them seen just once. This specimen was CD4+ or CD8+ T cells sorted from blood, taken in a trial of the OX40 agonist ivuxolimab. The receptors derive from an adult with an advanced solid tumor such as melanoma, head and neck, liver or kidney cancer. The CDR3 runs from the conserved cysteine through the conserved F or W. The D gene is left open where the match is weak. A clone size is listed for some rows: how often the clone was seen (once, few, many), or a class if it is expanded.

NA | TRBJ2-6 | NA | TRBV4-2 | TGTGCCAGCAGCCAAGATGGGGGGCCCCCTGGGGCCAACGTCCTGACTTTC | CASSQDGGPPGANVLTF
NA | TRBJ2-3 | TRBD1 | TRBV5-1 | TGCGCCAGCAGCCCCATACCGGGACAGGGGGCAGATACGCAGTATTTT | CASSPIPGQGADTQYF
NA | TRBJ1-4 | NA | TRBV6-5 | TGTGCCAGCAGTAGAGGACAGTTTAATGAAAAACTGTTTTTT | CASSRGQFNEKLFF
NA | TRBJ2-1 | TRBD2 | TRBV5-1 | TGCGCCAGCCTCGGGACTAGCGGGAGAGGCAATGAGCAGTTCTTC | CASLGTSGRGNEQFF
NA | TRBJ2-5 | TRBD2 | TRBV30 | TGTGCCTGGAGTGCTCTAGCGGGAGTTGAGACCCAGTACTTC | CAWSALAGVETQYF
once | TRBJ1-2 | NA | TRBV5-5 | TGTGCCAGCAGCTTGGCCGTGGGTCCCAATGGCTACACCTTC | CASSLAVGPNGYTF
NA | TRBJ2-3 | TRBD1 | TRBV7-2 | TGTGCCAGCAGTCGGAAAGTACAGGGGGCCGGGGATACGCAGTATTTT | CASSRKVQGAGDTQYF
NA | TRBJ1-1 | NA | TRBV7-9 | TGTGCCAGCAGCTTAAGCTTGTTAAACACTGAAGCTTTCTTT | CASSLSLLNTEAFF
NA | TRBJ2-4 | NA | TRBV20-1 | TGCAGTGCTAGAGTCGAGAACATTCAGTACTTC | CSARVENIQYF
NA | TRBJ2-2 | NA | TRBV7-3 | TGTGCCAGCAGCGAACAGGGTGCGAACACCGGGGAGCTGTTTTTT | CASSEQGANTGELFF
NA | TRBJ1-2 | NA | TRBV6-5 | TGTGCCAGCAGTTACTCGGCGGGGGTAGCTAACTATGGCTACACCTTC | CASSYSAGVANYGYTF
NA | TRBJ2-3 | NA | TRBV19 | TGTGCCAGCTCGAGTCTAGATACGCAGTATTTT | CASSSLDTQYF
NA | TRBJ1-5 | TRBD1 | TRBV19 | TGTGCCAGTAGTAGCGGGACAGGGGGCGTTCAGCCCCAGCATTTT | CASSSGTGGVQPQHF
NA | TRBJ2-3 | NA | TRBV11-1 | TGTGCCAGCAGCTTGTGGGGGAAGAGTACAGATACGCAGTATTTT | CASSLWGKSTDTQYF
NA | TRBJ2-5 | TRBD1 | TRBV5-3 | TGTGCCAGAAGCTTGGGCCCCGGACAGGTTCAAGGAGAGACCCAGTACTTC | CARSLGPGQVQGETQYF
NA | TRBJ1-5 | NA | TRBV6-5 | TGTGCCAGCAGGCCAGACTACGGCAATCAGCCCCAGCATTTT | CASRPDYGNQPQHF
once | TRBJ2-5 | TRBD1 | TRBV27 | TGTGCCAGCAGTCTAACAGGGGGCCGTCTGTGGGAGACCCAGTACTTC | CASSLTGGRLWETQYF
NA | TRBJ1-4 | TRBD1 | TRBV19 | TGTGCCAGTAGGACAGGGGAACTAACTAATGAAAAACTGTTTTTT | CASRTGELTNEKLFF
NA | TRBJ2-5 | NA | TRBV9 | TGTGCCAGCAGCGTAGAGGCCCGATTATATGCCCAAGAGACCCAGTACTTC | CASSVEARLYAQETQYF
NA | TRBJ2-1 | NA | TRBV29-1 | TGCAGCGTTGGGGCCACCTACAATGAGCAGTTCTTC | CSVGATYNEQFF
NA | TRBJ2-2 | NA | TRBV5-5 | TGTGCCAGCAGCTTGGGAGCCGGGGAGCTGTTTTTT | CASSLGAGELFF
NA | TRBJ2-5 | NA | TRBV4-2 | TGTGCCAGCAGCCAAGATCCTGCTAGCAGGTCGGAGACCCAGTACTTC | CASSQDPASRSETQYF
NA | TRBJ2-5 | TRBD2 | TRBV11-2 | TGTGCCAGCAGCTTACGGGCGGGAGGGCTCAGGGAGACCCAGTACTTC | CASSLRAGGLRETQYF
once | TRBJ1-2 | TRBD1 | TRBV10-3 | TGTGCCATCACACAACAGGGGGACTATGGCTACACCTTC | CAITQQGDYGYTF
NA | TRBJ1-3 | NA | TRBV28 | TGTGCCAGCGCCTTACAGGGACTCTCTGGAAACACCATATATTTT | CASALQGLSGNTIYF
NA | TRBJ1-2 | NA | TRBV5-5 | TGTGCCAGCAGCTTGTCGGGCCAAACAGGGTTAGATGGCTACACCTTC | CASSLSGQTGLDGYTF
once | TRBJ1-1 | NA | TRBV7-8 | TGTGCCAGCAGCTTAGCGGACAGTCCGAACACTGAAGCTTTCTTT | CASSLADSPNTEAFF
NA | TRBJ2-1 | NA | TRBV7-3 | TGTGCCAGCAGCTTAGGGACCAGTAGTCTCTACAATGAGCAGTTCTTC | CASSLGTSSLYNEQFF
NA | TRBJ2-1 | TRBD2 | TRBV11-2 | TGTGCCAGCAGCATAGGACTAGCGGCCCCCAATGAGCAGTTCTTC | CASSIGLAAPNEQFF
NA | TRBJ1-2 | NA | TRBV28 | TGTGCCAGCAGTTTAGACAGAACCTATGGCTACACCTTC | CASSLDRTYGYTF
NA | TRBJ1-2 | NA | TRBV5-1 | TGCGCCAGCAGCCCGCTCGGGGGATATGGCGGCTACACCTTC | CASSPLGGYGGYTF
once | TRBJ2-1 | TRBD2 | TRBV5-1 | TGCGCCAGCAGCCGCGGGGAGCGGGAGCCCCCCCCCAATGAGCAGTTCTTC | CASSRGEREPPPNEQFF
NA | TRBJ2-3 | NA | TRBV9 | TGTGCCAGCAGCGTTCATGGACCGGGCGATACGCAGTATTTT | CASSVHGPGDTQYF
NA | TRBJ1-5 | TRBD1 | TRBV19 | TGTGCCAGTAGCGTACAGGGGGACGCACGGAGCAATCAGCCCCAGCATTTT | CASSVQGDARSNQPQHF
NA | TRBJ2-6 | NA | TRBV7-8 | TGTGCCAGCAGCACACCCTCCCCAGGGTCGGGGGCCAACGTCCTGACTTTC | CASSTPSPGSGANVLTF
once | TRBJ2-3 | NA | TRBV28 | TGTGCCAGCAGTTTCCCCAGGGTCCTCAAGGGAACGCAGTATTTT | CASSFPRVLKGTQYF
NA | TRBJ1-5 | TRBD1 | TRBV18 | TGTGCCAGCTCACGACAGGGATGGGGAAGCAATCAGCCCCAGCATTTT | CASSRQGWGSNQPQHF
NA | TRBJ1-3 | NA | TRBV6-5 | TGTGCCAGCAGGGGAGGAGGAAACACCATATATTTT | CASRGGGNTIYF
NA | TRBJ2-6 | TRBD1 | TRBV4-3 | TGCGCCAGCAGCCAAGGCACGGGACAGGGGGCTTCTGGGGCCAACGTCCTGACTTTC | CASSQGTGQGASGANVLTF
NA | TRBJ2-4 | NA | TRBV7-9 | TGTGCCAGCAGCTTAGCTACAGCGAACATTCAGTACTTC | CASSLATANIQYF
NA | TRBJ2-1 | TRBD1 | TRBV28 | TGTGCCAGTATCCGGGACAGAGACTACAATGAGCAGTTCTTC | CASIRDRDYNEQFF
NA | TRBJ1-4 | NA | TRBV10-3 | TGTGCCATCAGAGACAGTGGAACTAATGAAAAACTGTTTTTT | CAIRDSGTNEKLFF
once | TRBJ2-5 | TRBD2 | TRBV28 | TGTGCCAGCAGTTGGGCGACTAGCGGAAAAGAGACCCAGTACTTC | CASSWATSGKETQYF
NA | TRBJ2-7 | TRBD1 | TRBV18 | TGTGCCAGCTCACTGACAGGGGCGGAGCAGTACTTC | CASSLTGAEQYF
NA | TRBJ2-3 | TRBD1 | TRBV28 | TGTGCCAACATATCAGAAAACTACAGGGGCCCGGATACGCAGTATTTT | CANISENYRGPDTQYF
NA | TRBJ2-3 | NA | TRBV9 | TGTGCCAGCAGCCCCCGCGGCACAGATACGCAGTATTTT | CASSPRGTDTQYF
NA | TRBJ1-2 | TRBD1 | TRBV28 | TGTGCCAGCAGGACAGGGGTTAGGAATAGTGGCTACACCTTC | CASRTGVRNSGYTF
few | TRBJ2-2 | TRBD1 | TRBV7-2 | TGTGCCAGCAGCCTCACAGGGGGCGGATACACCGGGGAGCTGTTTTTT | CASSLTGGGYTGELFF
once | TRBJ2-7 | NA | TRBV19 | TGTGCCAGTAGTATTGAGGGGAAGCAGTACTTC | CASSIEGKQYF
NA | TRBJ2-1 | TRBD1 | TRBV7-9 | TGTGCCAGCAGCTTAGCGGGACAGGGGTTCGATGAGCAGTTCTTC | CASSLAGQGFDEQFF
NA | TRBJ1-2 | NA | TRBV28 | TGTGCCAGCAGTTTCGCTGGGGACCTGAGGAATGGCTACACCTTC | CASSFAGDLRNGYTF
NA | TRBJ1-5 | NA | TRBV6-4 | TGTGCCAGCAGCCTCCGGGCCTTCAATCAGCCCCAGCATTTT | CASSLRAFNQPQHF
NA | TRBJ1-5 | NA | TRBV7-2 | TGTGCCAGCAGCCTAACGGGGAATCAGCCCCAGCATTTT | CASSLTGNQPQHF
NA | TRBJ2-3 | TRBD2 | TRBV10-3 | TGTGCCATCAGTGACCAAGCGGGAGCGCGCACAGATACGCAGTATTTT | CAISDQAGARTDTQYF
NA | TRBJ1-2 | NA | TRBV6-1 | TGTGCCAGCACCCGGGTGGGACATGGCTACACCTTC | CASTRVGHGYTF
NA | TRBJ1-2 | TRBD1 | TRBV30 | TGTGCCTGGAGTGAACTTCTGGGACAGGGTGCTGGCTACACCTTC | CAWSELLGQGAGYTF
NA | TRBJ1-1 | TRBD1 | TRBV18 | TGTGCCAGCTCACCAATTGGGACAGGGGTGACTGAAGCTTTCTTT | CASSPIGTGVTEAFF
NA | TRBJ1-3 | TRBD1 | TRBV28 | TGTGCCAGCAGTTCCCCAGGACAGGGGGCGCAATTAAGAAACACCATATATTTT | CASSSPGQGAQLRNTIYF
NA | TRBJ2-2 | NA | TRBV20-1 | TGCAGTGCTAGACCCGGGGAGCTGTTTTTT | CSARPGELFF
few | TRBJ1-1 | NA | TRBV13 | TGTGCCAGCAGCTTCAGTGGTTCCGGTCCTGAAGCTTTCTTT | CASSFSGSGPEAFF